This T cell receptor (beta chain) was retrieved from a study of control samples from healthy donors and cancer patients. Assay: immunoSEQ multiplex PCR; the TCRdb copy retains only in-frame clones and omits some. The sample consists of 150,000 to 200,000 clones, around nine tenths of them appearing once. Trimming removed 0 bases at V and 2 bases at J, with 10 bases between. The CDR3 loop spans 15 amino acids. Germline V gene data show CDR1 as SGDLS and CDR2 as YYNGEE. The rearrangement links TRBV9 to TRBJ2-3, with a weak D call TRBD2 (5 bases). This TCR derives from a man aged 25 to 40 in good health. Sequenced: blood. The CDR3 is CASSVAWTVTDTQYF. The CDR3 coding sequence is TGTGCCAGCAGCGTAGCTTGGACTGTCACAGATACGCAGTATTTT.